This TCR beta chain was sequenced in a study of control samples from healthy donors and cancer patients (TCRdb year 2020). For CDR1 and CDR2, the germline V gene lists SGHTA and FQGNSA. Trimming at the junction amounts to 1 base on V and 5 bases on J, and the germline ends lie 11 bases apart. Counted from cysteine to phenylalanine, this CDR3 has 14 amino acids. CDR3 DNA is the only sequence kept; it has 42 bases, read in frame from the first base. The library was obtained by the immunoSEQ multiplex PCR assay. Held by TCRdb, this immuneACCESS table contains in-frame sequences only and omits some clones. Under half of the omission traces to an unresolved V gene where checked; the cause of the rest is unknown. The sample profile shows about 120,000 clones; roughly 92% of them were found once. 4.5% to 7% of the sample is held by the ten biggest clonotypes. About this clone itself: Its cognate antigen has yet to be identified. No much larger clone is present one base from it, and per-base qualities are unavailable.

The material sequenced was blood. The receptor comes from a man between 18 and 35 years old in good health. The chain was built from TRBV7-2 and TRBJ2-5, with the D gene not confidently named. The DNA sequence reads TGTGCCAGCAGCTTAGACCCTAGTTCGGAGACCCAGTACTTC. Translation gives CASSLDPSSETQYF.